These 22 T cell receptor beta chains share one sample of origin, sequenced in a study of tumor and adjacent non-tumor tissue in lung cancer. The library came from three nested PCR rounds adapted from ARM-PCR protocols. TCRdb itself ran the multiplex PCR reads through MiXCR, one entry per CDR3 protein. The sample carries tens of thousands of distinct CDR3 sequences, just under 75% recorded once. No cell sorting was done before RNA was extracted from the tissue. This non-tumor lung sample came from over 3 cm beyond the tumor edge. Specimen: distant non-tumor lung tissue. These receptors all come from a woman aged 60-75 years with non-small cell lung cancer.

This clonotype was found many times. CDR3: CASSSWTRGGETQYF. CDR3 DNA: TGTGCCAGCAGTTCTTGGACGCGGGGAGGGGAGACCCAGTACTTC. V gene TRBV12-3 or TRBV12-4 combines with J gene TRBJ2-5, with 7 bases fitting TRBD2. The CDR3 length is 15 residues. V shed 4 bases and J 5 bases; nucleotides not matched to a gene: 10.

A note on this clonotype: Because the CDR3 is missing its conserved closing phenylalanine or tryptophan, this is likely a read error. The genes are TRBV6-6 and TRBJ2-7; 9 nucleotides align to TRBD1. The CDR3 extends over 15 amino acids. Germline loops: CDR1 MNHNY, CDR2 SVGAGI (reference sequence). CDR3 loop: CDSSRQTGGDYEQYS. The CDR3 nucleotides read TGTGACAGTAGTCGCCAGACAGGGGGAGACTACGAGCAGTACTCC.

As to this clonotype: At one end, the junction sequence differs from germline, possibly due to a read error. V gene TRBV11-3 combines with J gene TRBJ2-5; no clear D gene. The V gene's germline CDR1 is SGHNT and CDR2 YENEEA. The CDR3 sequence is 17 residues long. Written as DNA, the CDR3 is TGTGCCAGCAGCTTGTTCGGGTCTATTACTCTACAAGAGACCCAGTATTTC. Translation: CASSLFGSITLQETQYF.

Turning to this clonotype: This clone may be a read error of a much larger clone one base away. The V gene is TRBV20-1, the J gene TRBJ1-5; D unclear. Germline V gene lookup returns CDR1 DFQATT and CDR2 SNEGSKA (reference sequence). CDR3 size: 14 residues. The CDR3 sequence is CSAGRQGKNQPRHF. The DNA of the CDR3 is TGCAGTGCTGGTCGACAAGGAAAGAATCAGCCCCGGCATTTT.

This clonotype has a handful of counts. This may come from a read error, since a much larger clone is one base off. The rearrangement uses TRBV5-5 and TRBJ2-7, with unresolved D. Deletions cut 4 bases from V and 9 bases from J, with 17 bases between. Germline V CDR1 and CDR2: SGHKS, YYEKEE (reference sequence). This CDR3 comprises 13 residues. The CDR3 reads CASSANLPPAQYF. The DNA of the CDR3 is TGTGCCAGCAGCGCAAATCTCCCACCGGCGCAGTACTTC.

About this clonotype itself: A junction end diverges from the germline sequence, so it may reflect a read error. J is TRBJ1-3 and V is TRBV4-3; D unclear. Germline-derived CDR1 and CDR2 are LGHNA and YSLEER. The CDR3 runs to 15 residues. CDR3 loop: CANSQAWGSRNTIYF. The CDR3 coding sequence is TGCGCCAACAGCCAAGCATGGGGTTCCAGAAACACCATATATTTT.

To note about this clonotype: At one of its ends the junction is not consistent with the germline gene, which may arise from a read error. The gene calls are TRBV6-6 and TRBJ2-3; TRBD2 might be the D (5 bases). The germline V gene encodes CDR1 MNHNY and CDR2 SVGAGI (reference sequence). The CDR3 totals 12 residues. Written as DNA, the CDR3 is TGTGACAGCAGTTCTAGCACAGATACGGGGTATTTT. Protein sequence: CDSSSSTDTGYF.

The V gene is TRBV11-1, the J gene TRBJ2-2; 12 bases align to TRBD2. The CDR3 runs to 17 residues. V gave up 6 bases and J gave up 9 bases; unmatched junction bases: 14. Germline V gene sequence: CDR1 SGHAT, CDR2 FQDESV (reference sequence). For the CDR3, the DNA is TGTGCCAGCAGTCCACGACTAGCGGGAGAATCCATCTGGGAGCTGTTTTTT. Amino acids: CASSPRLAGESIWELFF.

Details on this clonotype: The junction departs from the called germline gene at one end, perhaps through a read error. The V and J genes are TRBV4-1 and TRBJ2-3; no clear D. Germline loops: CDR1 MGHRA, CDR2 YSYEKL. The CDR3 runs to 14 residues. The CDR3 coding sequence is TGCGCCAACAGCCAAGATCATAGCTCAGATACGCAGTATTTC. Its protein product is CANSQDHSSDTQYF.

As concerns this clonotype: The junction does not match germline at one end; this may be a read error. The V call is TRBV4-3, the J call TRBJ1-1; no definite D call. Germline V CDR1 and CDR2: LGHNA, YSLEER. This CDR3 has 17 residues. This chain's CDR3 is CASSQDEMGSLRTEAFF. The CDR3 nucleotides are TGCGCCAGCAGCCAAGATGAGATGGGGTCCCTGCGCACTGAAGCCTTCTTT.

As regards this clonotype: This clone may be a read error of a much larger clone one base away. J is TRBJ2-7 and V is TRBV5-1; possibly TRBD1 for D (6 bases). V was cut by 3 bases and J by 7 bases, with 14 bases left in between. CDR1 SGHRS and CDR2 YFSETQ come from the germline V gene. The CDR3 is 13 residues long. CDR3 sequence reads: CASSSGTWTEQYF. In DNA form, the CDR3 reads TGCGCCAGCAGCTCCGGGACATGGACAGAGCAGTACTTC. Looking up the rest from reference TRBV5-1 and TRBJ2-7 gives the full variable domain: KAGVTQTPRYLIKTRGQQVTLSCSPISGHRSVSWYQQTPGQGLQFLFEYFSETQRNKGNFPGRFSGRQFSNSRSEMNVSTLELGDSALYLCASSSGTWTEQYFGPGTRLTVT.

Notes on this clonotype: One junction end does not reproduce the germline sequence, and a read error may be involved. The rearrangement joins TRBV12-3 or TRBV12-4 to TRBJ1-5; D is unresolved. The CDR3 spans 15 residues. CDR3 amino acids: CASSSQVSSNQPRHF. The CDR3 region has the DNA TGTGCCAGCAGTTCTCAGGTTTCCAGCAATCAGCCCCGGCATTTT.

This clonotype was seen only once. J is TRBJ1-5 and V is TRBV19; the D gene is possibly TRBD1 (6 bases). This CDR3 spans 13 amino acids. Trimming removed 7 bases from V and 7 bases from J, with 14 bases in between. Germline V lookup: CDR1 LNHDA, CDR2 SQIVND (reference sequence). Here the CDR3 reads CASNTQGVQPQHF. The CDR3 DNA is TGTGCCAGTAACACACAGGGAGTACAGCCCCAGCATTTT.

The chain combines TRBV11-2 with TRBJ1-6; the D is unclear. Germline CDR1 is SGHAT and CDR2 is FQNNGV. This CDR3 contains 14 residues. CDR3 protein: CISSIEASNSPLHF. CDR3 bases: TGTATCAGCAGCATAGAAGCAAGTAATTCACCCCTCCACTTT. Full variable domain (outside the CDR3, taken from reference TRBV11-2 and TRBJ1-6): EAGVAQSPRYKIIEKRQSVAFWCNPISGHATLYWYQQILGQGPKLLIQFQNNGVVDDSQLPKDRFSAERLKGVDSTLKIQPAKLEDSAVYLCISSIEASNSPLHFGNGTRLTVT.

About this clonotype itself: One end of the junction varies from germline; a read error may be responsible. The chain employs TRBV28 and TRBJ2-7; D is ambiguous. The CDR3 consists of 13 residues. Germline-derived CDR1 and CDR2 are MDHEN and SYDVKM. The CDR3 sequence is CASSTTVRYEQHF. CDR3 bases: TGTGCCAGTAGTACCACCGTCCGTTACGAGCAGCACTTC.

This clonotype was seen a single time. Germline and junction disagree at one end, which may indicate a read error. The V gene is TRBV11-2, the J gene TRBJ1-1; D call uncertain. The CDR3 runs to 15 residues. The V gene's germline CDR1 is SGHAT and CDR2 FQNNGV. The CDR3 DNA reads as TGTGCCAGCGGCTTAGATCAGTCCCTGAACACTAAAGCTTTCTTT. Amino acids: CASGLDQSLNTKAFF.

A remark on this clonotype: One junction end does not reproduce the germline sequence, and a read error may be involved. V and J are TRBV10-3 and TRBJ2-2; TRBD1 agrees at 9 bases. CDR1 and CDR2 from the germline V gene are ENHRY and SYGVKD. The CDR3 loop spans 16 amino acids. CDR3 amino acids: CVISHTGGPYTGELFF. CDR3 nucleotide sequence: TGTGTCATCAGCCACACAGGGGGCCCCTACACCGGGGAGCTGTTTTTT.

Remarks on this clonotype: Sequence at one end of the junction differs from germline and may be a read error. The rearrangement links TRBV6-6 to TRBJ1-6; D call uncertain. Germline loops: CDR1 MNHNY, CDR2 SVGAGI (reference sequence). The CDR3 extends over 17 amino acids. The CDR3 here is CASSFDEESSKNSPLHF. The CDR3 bases are TGCGCCAGCAGTTTTGATGAAGAGAGCTCCAAAAATTCACCCCTCCACTTT.

With regard to this clonotype: At one end, the junction sequence differs from germline, possibly due to a read error. The chain links TRBV29-1 to TRBJ1-1; D possibly corresponds to TRBD1 (6 bases). The CDR3 covers 11 residues. Germline V gene lookup returns CDR1 SQVTM and CDR2 ANQGSEA. CDR3 in amino acids: CSGQRVTEALF. In nucleotides, the CDR3 is TGTAGCGGACAGAGGGTGACTGAAGCTCTCTTT.

On this clonotype: The junction does not match germline at one end; this may be a read error. The chain recombines TRBV4-1 with TRBJ2-2; 9 positions match TRBD1. CDR1 and CDR2 from the germline V gene are MGHRA and YSYEKL. There are 17 residues in the CDR3. The CDR3 nucleotides read TGCGTCAGCAGCCAAGATCCGGGACAGGGCGTGAGCGGGGAGCTGTTTTTT. Amino acid sequence: CVSSQDPGQGVSGELFF.

The sample holds a few counts of this clonotype. Germline is not matched at one junction end, which may reflect a read error. The V gene is TRBV29-1, the J gene TRBJ1-2, with TRBD1 matching over 11 bases. Germline-derived CDR1 and CDR2 are SQVTM and ANQGSEA. CDR3 size: 13 residues. The CDR3 sequence is CSVPGQGGYGYTF. Written as DNA, the CDR3 is TGCAGCGTTCCGGGACAGGGGGGCTATGGATACACCTTC.

A note on this clonotype: A junction boundary mismatches the germline segment, possibly from a read error. V gene TRBV6-2 or TRBV6-3 combines with J gene TRBJ1-2; D remains ambiguous. This CDR3 has 13 residues. Germline loops: CDR1 MNHEY, CDR2 SVGEGT. This chain's CDR3 is CTSRMANLYGYTF. The CDR3 nucleotides read TGTACCAGCAGAATGGCGAACCTCTATGGCTACACTTTC.